This is a list of T cell receptor beta chains from one sample in a study of blood T cells in healthy people across ages. In TCRdb, the 5' RACE reads were re-called with MiXCR into one record per CDR3 protein. The repertoire has approximately 900,000 distinct CDR3 sequences, about 27% of them found once; the top ten carry roughly 10%. These same records also appear under a second study, on T cells of mothers and their children.

The sequenced sample was blood. The receptors were gathered from a woman aged 40 to 50 in good health. The CDR3 runs from the conserved cysteine through the conserved F or W. D genes are given only for firm matches. Only some rows state a clone size, as once, few, many or a class for expanded clones.

clone_size,d_call,cdr3_length,j_call,v_call,cdr3_aa,cdr3_nt
few,TRBD2,14,TRBJ2-1,TRBV9,CASSPGGLAGDQFF,TGTGCCAGCAGCCCAGGGGGACTAGCGGGGGATCAGTTCTTC
NA,NA,13,TRBJ1-1,TRBV30,CAWSVSRGTEAFF,TGTGCCTGGAGTGTGAGTAGGGGCACTGAAGCTTTCTTT
NA,NA,15,TRBJ2-3,TRBV7-3,CASSKTRECTDTQYF,TGTGCCAGCAGCAAGACCAGGGAATGCACAGATACACAGTATTTT
few,NA,14,TRBJ1-1,TRBV6-1,CASTRGPENTEAFF,TGTGCCAGCACTCGGGGTCCGGAGAACACTGAAGCTTTCTTT
NA,TRBD1,11,TRBJ1-4,TRBV20-1,CSASDRKGLFF,TGCAGTGCCTCGGACAGGAAGGGACTGTTTTTT
many,TRBD2,14,TRBJ2-5,TRBV3-1,CASSQVTSGETQYF,TGTGCCAGCAGCCAAGTTACTAGCGGGGAGACCCAGTACTTC
NA,NA,13,TRBJ1-1,TRBV29-1,CSVDRGVYTEAFF,TGCAGCGTGGACCGGGGCGTGTACACTGAAGCTTTCTTT
NA,TRBD2,15,TRBJ2-1,TRBV7-9,CTSSSSGGTANEQFF,TGTACCAGCAGCTCAAGCGGGGGCACCGCTAATGAGCAGTTCTTC
many,NA,14,TRBJ1-6,TRBV20-1,CSAADLLYNSPLHF,TGCAGTGCTGCTGACCTCCTCTATAATTCACCCCTCCACTTT
NA,NA,16,TRBJ2-3,TRBV20-1,CSARDKLGTNTDTQYF,TGCAGTGCTAGAGATAAACTTGGGACAAACACAGATACGCAGTATTTT
NA,NA,14,TRBJ1-1,TRBV9,CASSVVGGNTEAFF,TGTGCCAGCAGCGTAGTTGGGGGAAACACTGAAGCTTTCTTT
few,NA,15,TRBJ2-1,TRBV5-6,CASSSSATVYNEQFF,TGTGCCAGCAGCTCCAGCGCCACCGTCTACAATGAGCAGTTCTTC
NA,NA,16,TRBJ2-4,TRBV28,CASSLGGGGLENIQYF,TGTGCCAGCAGTTTAGGAGGGGGCGGGTTGGAAAACATTCAGTACTTC
NA,NA,15,TRBJ1-5,TRBV7-2,CASSSGVVAGQPQHF,TGTGCCAGCAGCAGCGGGGTGGTCGCGGGTCAGCCCCAGCATTTT
few,TRBD2,17,TRBJ2-1,TRBV14,CASSQELGGGLNHEQFF,TGTGCCAGCAGCCAAGAACTGGGGGGAGGGTTGAACCATGAGCAGTTCTTC
few,NA,14,TRBJ2-4,TRBV5-1,CASSGYGQKNIQYF,TGCGCCAGCAGCGGGTACGGACAGAAAAACATTCAGTACTTC
NA,NA,15,TRBJ2-4,TRBV7-9,CASSQNRGAKNIQYF,TGCGCCAGCAGCCAGAACCGGGGGGCCAAAAACATTCAGTACTTC
many,TRBD1,16,TRBJ2-1,TRBV14,CASSQDAGTEDNEQFF,TGTGCCAGCAGCCAAGACGCCGGGACAGAAGACAATGAGCAGTTCTTC
NA,NA,14,TRBJ1-5,TRBV7-9,CASSLSASDQPQHF,TGTGCCAGCAGCCTATCCGCCTCGGATCAGCCCCAGCATTTT
NA,TRBD1,14,TRBJ1-2,TRBV9,CASSGTGWGYDYTF,TGTGCCAGCAGCGGGACAGGGTGGGGTTACGACTACACCTTC
few,TRBD1,14,TRBJ2-7,TRBV27,CASSLTPTGEEQYF,TGTGCCAGCAGTTTAACCCCGACAGGGGAAGAGCAGTACTTC
NA,NA,13,TRBJ2-2,TRBV3-1,CASQRGSTGELFF,TGTGCCAGCCAAAGGGGGAGCACCGGGGAGCTGTTTTTT
few,NA,15,TRBJ2-2,TRBV11-2,CASSFQGSGTGELFF,TGTGCCAGCAGCTTCCAGGGCTCGGGCACCGGGGAGCTGTTTTTT
NA,NA,15,TRBJ1-4,TRBV7-2,CASSSRRLTNEKLFF,TGTGCCAGCAGCTCAAGACGGCTAACTAATGAAAAACTGTTTTTT
few,NA,17,TRBJ1-1,TRBV7-2,CASSFRGWGRMNTEAFF,TGTGCCAGCAGCTTTCGGGGGTGGGGCCGGATGAACACTGAAGCTTTCTTT
many,TRBD2,14,TRBJ2-7,TRBV9,CASSVETSGDEQYF,TGTGCCAGCAGCGTAGAAACTAGCGGTGACGAGCAGTACTTC
many,NA,17,TRBJ2-5,TRBV18,CASSPPSGTNLQETQYF,TGTGCCAGCTCACCGCCGTCCGGGACGAATTTACAAGAGACCCAGTACTTC
many,NA,15,TRBJ2-1,TRBV7-2,CASSLDRKSYNEQFF,TGTGCCAGCAGCTTAGACAGAAAAAGCTACAATGAGCAGTTCTTC
NA,NA,13,TRBJ1-5,TRBV6-2/TRBV6-3,CASRDIVSQPQHF,TGTGCCAGCAGGGACATTGTAAGCCAGCCCCAGCATTTT
NA,TRBD2,15,TRBJ2-3,TRBV18,CASSLSGAITDTQYF,TGTGCCAGCTCACTAAGCGGGGCGATCACAGATACGCAGTATTTT
NA,NA,13,TRBJ1-6,TRBV18,CASQDRSHSPLHF,TGTGCCAGCCAGGACAGATCCCATTCACCCCTCCACTTT
NA,TRBD1,15,TRBJ1-2,TRBV7-2,CASSRWPGGSYGYTF,TGTGCCAGCAGCCGATGGCCAGGGGGCTCCTATGGCTACACCTTC
NA,NA,16,TRBJ2-7,TRBV4-1,CASSQVEVGGWGEQYF,TGCGCCAGCAGCCAAGTCGAAGTCGGGGGATGGGGCGAGCAGTACTTC
NA,NA,13,TRBJ1-1,TRBV28,CVSSFLLGTEAFF,TGTGTCAGCAGTTTCCTCCTGGGCACTGAAGCTTTCTTT
few,TRBD1,16,TRBJ2-1,TRBV6-1,CASSEAPGTGADEQFF,TGTGCCAGCAGTGAAGCACCCGGGACAGGGGCGGATGAGCAGTTCTTC
NA,TRBD1,15,TRBJ1-2,TRBV28,CASIISGGLNYGYTF,TGTGCCAGCATCATATCAGGGGGCCTTAACTATGGCTACACCTTC
NA,NA,16,TRBJ2-5,TRBV18,CASSPPGRGIHNEQYF,TGTGCCAGCTCACCACCGGGAAGGGGGATACACAATGAGCAGTACTTC
NA,NA,15,TRBJ2-7,TRBV5-5,CASSLRSWESYEQYF,TGTGCCAGCAGCTTGAGATCGTGGGAATCCTACGAGCAGTACTTC
many,TRBD1,15,TRBJ1-6,TRBV12-3/TRBV12-4,CASSLDRSYNSPLHF,TGTGCCAGCAGCCTGGACAGGAGCTATAATTCACCCCTCCACTTT
few,TRBD2,14,TRBJ2-1,TRBV20-1,CSAYMGGSYNEQFF,TGCAGTGCTTATATGGGGGGGTCCTACAATGAGCAGTTCTTC